This T cell receptor (beta chain) was retrieved from a study of blood T cell repertoires in COVID-19. The germline V gene encodes CDR1 MNHEY and CDR2 SVGEGT. The CDR3 covers 14 residues. J was trimmed by 1 base and V by 6 bases; bases with no gene match: 2. The protocol was immunoSEQ multiplex PCR, while the TCRdb copy is restricted to in-frame clones and leaves out a portion. The sample has hundreds of thousands of clones, 85% to 90% seen once. The sequence derives from a man aged 18 to 29 who had recovered from COVID-19. Sequencing was performed on PBMCs or T cells enriched from blood (not recorded which). The chain uses TRBV6-2 or TRBV6-3 and TRBJ2-7; 11 nucleotides match TRBD1. The CDR3, as DNA: TGTGCCAGCAGCCGGGACAGGGGGTCCTACGAGCAGTACTTC. This translates into CASSRDRGSYEQYF.